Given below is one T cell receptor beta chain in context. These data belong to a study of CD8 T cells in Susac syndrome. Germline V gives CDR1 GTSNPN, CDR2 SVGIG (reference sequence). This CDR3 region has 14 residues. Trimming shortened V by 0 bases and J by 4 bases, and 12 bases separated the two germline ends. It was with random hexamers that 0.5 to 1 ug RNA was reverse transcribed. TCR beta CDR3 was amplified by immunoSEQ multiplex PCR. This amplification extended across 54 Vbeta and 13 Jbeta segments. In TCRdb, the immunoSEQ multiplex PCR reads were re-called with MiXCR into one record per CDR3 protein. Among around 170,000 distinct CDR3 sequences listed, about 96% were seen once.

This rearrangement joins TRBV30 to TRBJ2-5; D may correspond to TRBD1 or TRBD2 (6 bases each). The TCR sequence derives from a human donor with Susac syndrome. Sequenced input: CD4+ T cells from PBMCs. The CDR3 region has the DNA TGTGCCTGGAGTGTACGAGAGGGGGGAGAGACCCAGTACTTC. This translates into CAWSVREGGETQYF.